This entry lists 31 T cell receptor beta chains sequenced from one sample in a study of yellow fever vaccine responses in identical twins. TCRdb used MiXCR to reprocess the RT-PCR reads, holding one entry per CDR3 protein. The table shows about 23,000 distinct CDR3 sequences, with more than 60% occurring only once. The input for sequencing was T cells from blood (PBMCs), unsorted or a sorted subset (not recorded which), taken before or after yellow fever vaccination (not recorded which). These receptors came from a woman aged 18-29 years who received the yellow fever vaccine.

The chain uses TRBV11-3 and TRBJ2-1; no clear D gene. This CDR3 has 15 amino acids. Trimming stripped 5 bases from V and 6 bases from J, with 17 bases between. Germline CDR1 is SGHNT and CDR2 is YENEEA. The CDR3 region has the DNA TGTGCCAGCAGCCTCGAGACCCGTGGTGTCAATGAGCAGTTCTTC. Encoded protein: CASSLETRGVNEQFF. The full variable domain, its missing parts supplied by reference TRBV11-3 and TRBJ2-1, is EAGVVQSPRYKIIEKKQPVAFWCNPISGHNTLYWYLQNLGQGPELLIRYENEEAVDDSQLPKDRFSAERLKGVDSTLKIQPAELGDSAVYLCASSLETRGVNEQFFGPGTRLTVL.

The chain joins TRBV6-5 to TRBJ2-7; 12 nucleotides line up with TRBD2. This CDR3 contains 16 residues. Trimming at V came to 4 bases and at J to 2 bases, leaving 6 bases not matched to a gene. Germline assignment: CDR1 MNHEY and CDR2 SVGAGI. The CDR3, as DNA: TGTGCCAGCAGTTCCACGCTAGCGGGAGGGCCCTACGAGCAGTACTTC. Encoded protein: CASSSTLAGGPYEQYF.

V is TRBV29-1 and J is TRBJ2-6; TRBD1 might be the D (5 bases). V shed 7 bases and J shed 4 bases, with 17 bases lying between them. This CDR3 has 15 residues. In germline, CDR1 is SQVTM, CDR2 ANQGSEA. CDR3 in DNA: TGCAGCGCTTCGGGCTTAGGGGTCGGGGCCAACGTCCTGACTTTC. As protein: CSASGLGVGANVLTF.

The chain links TRBV5-4 to TRBJ2-2; maybe TRBD2 (6 bases). Germline V gives CDR1 SGHNT, CDR2 YYREEE (reference sequence). This CDR3 has 18 amino acids. V lost 4 bases and J 5 bases, leaving 24 bases between the germline ends. This chain's CDR3 is CASSIPRAGPRGTGELFF. As DNA, the CDR3 is TGTGCCAGCAGCATCCCCCGGGCGGGACCTCGAGGGACCGGGGAGCTGTTTTTT.

CDR3 in amino acids: CASSLRTGDPNSYEQYF. The CDR3 bases are TGTGCCAGCAGTTTGAGGACAGGGGACCCTAACTCCTACGAGCAGTACTTC. The rearrangement joins TRBV12-3 or TRBV12-4 to TRBJ2-7; 9 positions match TRBD1. This CDR3 contains 17 residues. Trimming removed 3 bases from V and 0 bases from J; junction bases left unmatched: 9.

The rearrangement links TRBV24-1 to TRBJ2-2; 12 bases align to TRBD1. The CDR3 sequence is 17 residues long. With 4 bases clipped from V and 3 bases from J, the junction kept 5 bases outside the gene matches. Germline V gives CDR1 KGHDR, CDR2 SFDVKD. CDR3 region: CATSDRGQGAYTGELFF. The CDR3 DNA sequence: TGTGCCACCAGTGACAGGGGACAGGGGGCCTACACCGGGGAGCTGTTTTTT.

The V call is TRBV6-1, the J call TRBJ1-5; D may be TRBD1 (6 bases). Germline lookup yields CDR1 MNHNS and CDR2 SASEGT. The CDR3 has 13 residues. Trimming stripped 8 bases from V and 5 bases from J, with 13 bases between. The CDR3 DNA sequence: TGTGCCAGCGCCGGGGGGGCGGATCAGCCCCAGCATTTT. Translated: CASAGGADQPQHF.

The chain employs TRBV2 and TRBJ2-3; D unclear. CDR1 and CDR2 from the germline V gene are SNHLY and FYNNEI. V dropped 6 bases and J dropped 2 bases, with 6 bases sitting between them. The CDR3 loop spans 12 amino acids. The CDR3 nucleotides read TGTGCCAGCAGACGGGTCACAGATACGCAGTATTTT. Amino acid sequence: CASRRVTDTQYF.

This CDR3 is CASGLSPEQYF. The CDR3 nucleotides are TGTGCTAGTGGTTTGTCACCCGAGCAGTACTTC. J is TRBJ2-7 and V is TRBV12-5; no clear D gene. Trimming stripped 2 bases from V and 6 bases from J, with 5 bases between. The CDR3 contains 11 residues. Germline CDR1 reads LGHNT; CDR2 reads FRNRAP.

Points on this clonotype: The junction and the germline gene differ at one end; a read error may be behind it. The V call is TRBV6-1, the J call TRBJ2-7; 7 positions agree with TRBD1. Germline assignment: CDR1 MNHNS and CDR2 SASEGT. CDR3 length equals 14 residues. The CDR3 loop is CARSAQGKAYEQYF. CDR3 sequence (DNA): TGTGCCAGAAGTGCACAGGGGAAGGCCTACGAGCAGTACTTC.

This clonotype has just a few counts. The chain joins TRBV5-1 to TRBJ2-3, with TRBD2 matching 10 bases. V lost 4 bases, J lost 1 base, and 3 bases stayed unmatched. The CDR3 is made up of 15 amino acids. From germline, CDR1 is SGHRS and CDR2 YFSETQ. This chain's CDR3 is CASSTTSGGTDTQYF. The DNA of the CDR3 is TGCGCCAGCAGCACTACTAGCGGGGGCACAGATACGCAGTATTTT. The full variable domain, in which reference TRBV5-1 and TRBJ2-3 provide the parts outside the CDR3, is KAGVTQTPRYLIKTRGQQVTLSCSPISGHRSVSWYQQTPGQGLQFLFEYFSETQRNKGNFPGRFSGRQFSNSRSEMNVSTLELGDSALYLCASSTTSGGTDTQYFGPGTRLTVL.

The chain couples TRBV10-3 to TRBJ2-1; D unclear. The CDR3 contains 16 residues. V shed 0 bases and J shed 0 bases, with 9 bases lying between them. Germline assignment: CDR1 ENHRY and CDR2 SYGVKD. The CDR3 DNA follows: TGTGCCATCAGTGAGTCGTCCCAAATCTCCTACAATGAGCAGTTCTTC. Translation: CAISESSQISYNEQFF.

The V gene is TRBV2, the J gene TRBJ2-4; D is possibly TRBD2 (5 bases). The germline V gene has CDR1 SNHLY and CDR2 FYNNEI. The CDR3 is made up of 14 amino acids. Trimming removed 7 bases at V and 1 base at J, with 11 bases between. CDR3 loop: CASKETGAKNIQYF. CDR3 DNA: TGTGCCAGCAAAGAGACGGGGGCCAAAAACATTCAGTACTTC. The variable domain in full, with the rest retrieved from reference TRBV2 and TRBJ2-4, is EPEVTQTPSHQVTQMGQEVILRCVPISNHLYFYWYRQILGQKVEFLVSFYNNEISEKSEIFDDQFSVERPDGSNFTLKIRSTKLEDSAMYFCASKETGAKNIQYFGAGTRLSVL.

This rearrangement joins TRBV20-1 to TRBJ2-1, with D uncertain. The CDR3 contains 13 residues. Trimming took off 7 bases at V and 0 bases at J, with 10 bases between the two ends. Germline assignment: CDR1 DFQATT and CDR2 SNEGSKA (reference sequence). CDR3 DNA: TGCAGTGGTATGATGGGCTCCTACAATGAGCAGTTCTTC. This gives the protein CSGMMGSYNEQFF.

The chain links TRBV18 to TRBJ2-3; D is undetermined. Germline V gene lookup returns CDR1 KGHSH and CDR2 LQKENI. The V gene lost 5 bases and the J gene lost 0 bases, with 12 bases spanning the gap. This CDR3 has 15 amino acids. In DNA form, the CDR3 reads TGTGCCAGCTCAGCCACGAGGCAGAGCACAGATACGCAGTATTTT. It is translated as CASSATRQSTDTQYF. The full variable domain, rest sourced from reference TRBV18 and TRBJ2-3, is NAGVMQNPRHLVRRRGQEARLRCSPMKGHSHVYWYRQLPEEGLKFMVYLQKENIIDESGMPKERFSAEFPKEGPSILRIQQVVRGDSAAYFCASSATRQSTDTQYFGPGTRLTVL.

The chain carries TRBV28 and TRBJ2-7; tentatively, D is TRBD2 (5 bases). The CDR3 is 15 residues long. V was trimmed by 2 bases and J by 2 bases, leaving 13 bases between them. Germline lookup yields CDR1 MDHEN and CDR2 SYDVKM. Here the CDR3 DNA reads TGTGCCAGCAGTTTAAGGTTGGACGGGGCCTACGAGCAGTACTTC. It yields the protein CASSLRLDGAYEQYF.

This clonotype was observed once. The chain recombines TRBV7-6 with TRBJ2-3; 7 bases match TRBD2. The CDR3 loop spans 13 amino acids. Trimming cost V 10 bases and J 8 bases; bases outside gene matches: 12. Germline assignment: CDR1 SGHVS and CDR2 FNYEAQ. The CDR3 loop reads CATSFGRAGTQYF. For the CDR3, the DNA is TGTGCCACCTCCTTTGGGAGGGCAGGTACGCAGTATTTT. The full variable domain, in which reference TRBV7-6 and TRBJ2-3 provide the parts outside the CDR3, is GAGVSQSPRYKVTKRGQDVALRCDPISGHVSLYWYRQALGQGPEFLTYFNYEAQQDKSGLPNDRFSAERPEGSISTLTIQRTEQRDSAMYRCATSFGRAGTQYFGPGTRLTVL.

The rearrangement links TRBV5-1 to TRBJ2-3; D tentatively fits TRBD1 or TRBD2 (5 bases each). The germline CDR1 and CDR2 sequences are SGHRS and YFSETQ. V was trimmed by 3 bases and J by 0 bases, leaving 5 bases between them. The CDR3 spans 13 residues. CDR3 amino acids: CASSWDSTDTQYF. The CDR3 DNA reads TGCGCCAGCAGCTGGGACAGCACAGATACGCAGTATTTT.

This sequence joins TRBV13 and TRBJ2-5, with TRBD1 matching 7 bases. The germline gives CDR1 PRHDT, CDR2 FYEKMQ (reference sequence). There are 13 residues in the CDR3. V lost 9 bases to trimming and J lost 2 bases; unmatched junction nucleotides: 6. The CDR3 is CASIRDRQETQYF. The CDR3 DNA reads as TGTGCCAGTATCCGGGACAGACAAGAGACCCAGTACTTC.

This clonotype was detected a few times. The V and J genes are TRBV18 and TRBJ1-1; D gene uncertain. Germline loops: CDR1 KGHSH, CDR2 LQKENI. V was trimmed by 0 bases and J by 5 bases, leaving 4 bases between them. The CDR3 runs 12 residues. The CDR3 DNA sequence: TGTGCCAGCTCACCACCAAAGACTGAAGCTTTCTTT. Encoded protein: CASSPPKTEAFF.

This clonotype was picked up one time. The rearrangement links TRBV12-3 or TRBV12-4 to TRBJ1-2; no clear D. The CDR3 contains 12 residues. V lost 2 bases, J lost 3 bases, and 4 bases lay in between. CDR3 DNA sequence: TGTGCCAGCAGTTTAACGGACTATGGCTACACCTTC. Translated, it gives CASSLTDYGYTF.

The chain is built from TRBV7-4 and TRBJ1-1; D is unclear. Per germline, CDR1 SGHVT and CDR2 SQSDAQ. Trimming took off 3 bases at V and 3 bases at J, with 14 bases between the two ends. The CDR3 runs 15 residues. The CDR3 DNA reads TGTGCCAGCAGCTTTTCGCCCGACCCTGACACTGAAGCTTTCTTT. Translation gives CASSFSPDPDTEAFF.

The CDR3 region has the DNA TGTGCCAGCAGCTTAGGCGCATCGGTGGAAAAACTGTTTTTT. This sequence encodes CASSLGASVEKLFF. The gene calls are TRBV7-6 and TRBJ1-4; D is ambiguous. Trimming stripped 1 base from V and 8 bases from J, with 11 bases between. The CDR3 contains 14 residues. Germline lookup yields CDR1 SGHVS and CDR2 FNYEAQ. The whole variable domain, filled in from reference TRBV7-6 and TRBJ1-4, reads GAGVSQSPRYKVTKRGQDVALRCDPISGHVSLYWYRQALGQGPEFLTYFNYEAQQDKSGLPNDRFSAERPEGSISTLTIQRTEQRDSAMYRCASSLGASVEKLFFGSGTQLSVL.

The chain uses TRBV4-1 and TRBJ2-1; D is unresolved. The germline gives CDR1 MGHRA, CDR2 YSYEKL. Trimming took 1 base from V and 0 from J, leaving 7 bases between them. CDR3 length: 15 amino acids. The CDR3 coding sequence is TGCGCCAGCAGCCAAGGGTCGAGCTCCTACAATGAGCAGTTCTTC. Translating gives CASSQGSSSYNEQFF.

CDR3 amino acids: CASSLRGRGYQETQYF. Written as DNA, the CDR3 is TGTGCCAGCAGCTTAAGGGGGCGAGGGTACCAAGAGACCCAGTACTTC. This sequence joins TRBV11-3 and TRBJ2-5; TRBD1 agrees at 7 bases. This CDR3 has 16 amino acids. V dropped 2 bases and J dropped 0; count of bases not matched to a gene: 6. Germline-derived CDR1 and CDR2 are SGHNT and YENEEA.

This clonotype has just a few counts. This chain links TRBV6-2 or TRBV6-3 with TRBJ1-3; D uncertain. Per germline, CDR1 MNHEY and CDR2 SVGEGT. This CDR3 region has 16 residues. The V and J ends lost 3 bases and 0 bases respectively, with 12 bases between them. CDR3 sequence reads: CASSYSDPRSGNTIYF. CDR3 DNA: TGTGCCAGCAGTTATTCGGACCCCCGCTCTGGAAACACCATATATTTT.

The V and J genes are TRBV6-1 and TRBJ2-2; D may correspond to TRBD1 or TRBD2 (5 bases each). CDR1 is MNHNS and CDR2 is SASEGT in the germline V gene. Trimming took 8 bases from V and 6 from J, leaving 16 bases between them. The length of the CDR3 is 14 residues. The CDR3 sequence: CASSRDVHPGELFF. DNA of the CDR3: TGTGCCAGCTCAAGGGACGTCCACCCCGGGGAGCTGTTTTTT.

This rearrangement joins TRBV19 to TRBJ1-5; D not resolved. Trimming removed 5 bases at V and 6 bases at J, with 14 bases between. Germline CDR1 is LNHDA and CDR2 is SQIVND (reference sequence). This CDR3 has 14 amino acids. In nucleotides, the CDR3 is TGTGCCAGTAGTGTCGTGGGAGGGCCTCAGCCCCAGCATTTT. It yields the protein CASSVVGGPQPQHF.

V and J are TRBV12-3 or TRBV12-4 and TRBJ2-7; D is ambiguous. The CDR3 consists of 11 residues. Trimming left V 1 base short and J 6 bases short, with 4 bases between. The CDR3 is CASSLGTEQYF. DNA of the CDR3: TGTGCCAGCAGTTTAGGTACCGAGCAGTACTTC.

This clonotype was counted a few times. The chain employs TRBV2 and TRBJ1-4; the D is unclear. The CDR3 is 14 amino acids. Trimming removed 6 bases from V and 4 bases from J, with 12 bases in between. From germline, CDR1 is SNHLY and CDR2 FYNNEI. The CDR3 sequence is CASSPLVVNEKLFF. The CDR3 nucleotides read TGTGCCAGCAGCCCCTTAGTAGTTAATGAAAAACTGTTTTTT.

The V and J genes are TRBV11-1 and TRBJ1-1; no firm D call. The CDR3 is made up of 16 amino acids. V was clipped by 5 bases and J by 0 bases, with 16 bases between them. From germline, CDR1 is SGHAT and CDR2 FQDESV (reference sequence). The chain's CDR3 is CASSPPREDMNTEAFF. CDR3 sequence (DNA): TGTGCCAGCAGCCCACCCCGCGAAGACATGAACACTGAAGCTTTCTTT.